This is a list of T cell receptor beta chains from one sample in a study of cytomegalovirus exposure and HLA in healthy donors. Repertoires were generated with immunoSEQ multiplex PCR, while TCRdb's copy carries only in-frame clones and drops some. This table has roughly 330,000 clones, about 90% appearing once. The sample taken for sequencing was PBMCs. These receptors were taken from a woman aged 30 to 39 in good health and CMV-seropositive. Both conserved end residues are part of each CDR3. The D gene is left open where the match is weak. Clone sizes are given selectively: once, few, many, or a class where the clone is expanded.

TRBJ2-3 | once | TRBV6-1 | TRBD1 | 17 | TGTGCCAGCAGTGCACGACAGGGACCCACCAGCACAGATACGCAGTATTTT | CASSARQGPTSTDTQYF
TRBJ1-2 | NA | TRBV5-1 | NA | 14 | TGCGCCAGCAGCTTGGGCATTAACAGGGATGGCTACACCTTC | CASSLGINRDGYTF
TRBJ2-7 | NA | TRBV18 | NA | 15 | TGTGCCAGCTCACCACGGAGGGGTCAGACCTACGAGCAGTACTTC | CASSPRRGQTYEQYF
TRBJ1-2 | NA | TRBV28 | NA | 15 | TGTGCCAGCAGTTTAAGTCTCACGGTACTCTATGGCTACACCTTC | CASSLSLTVLYGYTF
TRBJ1-2 | few | TRBV6-5 | NA | 13 | TGTGCCAGCAGTTGGACCGATAACTATGGCTACACCTTC | CASSWTDNYGYTF
TRBJ1-5 | NA | TRBV18 | NA | 14 | TGTGCCAGCTCACCCCAGAGGGCCAATCAGCCCCAGCATTTT | CASSPQRANQPQHF
TRBJ2-1 | NA | TRBV7-3 | NA | 15 | TGTGCCAGCAGCTCCCTAGGTCTCTCCTACAATGAGCAGTTCTTC | CASSSLGLSYNEQFF
TRBJ2-7 | NA | TRBV7-8 | NA | 12 | TGTGCCAGCAGCTTAAAGACATACGAGCAGTACTTC | CASSLKTYEQYF
TRBJ1-2 | NA | TRBV7-2 | TRBD1 | 14 | TGTGCCAGCAGCTCACAGGGGGCTAGGGCTGGCTACACCTTC | CASSSQGARAGYTF
TRBJ1-1 | NA | TRBV28 | NA | 14 | TGTGCCAGCAGTTCGACCCTAGGCACAGCTGAAGCTTTCTTT | CASSSTLGTAEAFF
TRBJ2-3 | NA | TRBV9 | TRBD2 | 15 | TGTGCCAGCAGCGTTTTAGCGGGGGGACCGGATACGCAGTATTTT | CASSVLAGGPDTQYF
TRBJ2-1 | NA | TRBV7-6 | TRBD2 | 17 | TGTGCCAGCAGCTTAGGGACTAGCGGAGTTTCCTACAATGAGCAGTTCTTC | CASSLGTSGVSYNEQFF